The 26 T cell receptor beta chains below were found in one sample sequenced in a study of T-cell memory formation after mild COVID-19. MiXCR, run by TCRdb on the 5' RACE reads, gives a single entry per CDR3 protein. The sample lists about 270,000 distinct CDR3 sequences; approximately 15% were seen once. Sequenced: PBMCs or a T cell subset sorted from them (not recorded which). The receptors were sampled from an adult woman who had mild COVID-19 (a few samples of this study predate the infection). Cell type and time point are not known.

This clonotype was counted only a few times. The chain joins TRBV29-1 to TRBJ1-2; D may be TRBD1 (5 bases). The germline gives CDR1 SQVTM, CDR2 ANQGSEA. Trimming stripped 4 bases from V and 2 bases from J, with 8 bases between. The CDR3 has 12 residues. The CDR3 bases are TGCAGCGTTGCCGGGGGGAACTATGGCTACACCTTC. This encodes CSVAGGNYGYTF.

About this clonotype: This may arise from a read error, as a much more abundant clone is one base away. The chain joins TRBV11-2 to TRBJ2-7; D unresolved. Trimming removed 2 bases from V and 5 bases from J, with 7 bases in between. This CDR3 is 12 amino acids long. The germline gives CDR1 SGHAT, CDR2 FQNNGV. The chain's CDR3 is CASSLRLDEQYF. CDR3 DNA: TGTGCCAGCAGCTTACGATTGGACGAGCAGTACTTC.

The J gene is TRBJ2-1, the V gene TRBV30; TRBD2 might be the D (5 bases). Trimming took 2 bases from V and 8 from J, leaving 19 bases between them. The V gene's germline CDR1 is GTSNPN and CDR2 SVGIG (reference sequence). This CDR3 has 15 amino acids. The CDR3 protein is CAWSRGLMDPHEQFF. For the CDR3, the DNA is TGTGCCTGGAGTCGCGGACTCATGGACCCTCATGAGCAGTTCTTC. Complete variable domain (other parts from reference TRBV30 and TRBJ2-1): SQTIHQWPATLVQPVGSPLSLECTVEGTSNPNLYWYRQAAGRGLQLLFYSVGIGQISSEVPQNLSASRPQDRQFILSSKKLLLSDSGFYLCAWSRGLMDPHEQFFGPGTRLTVL.

This rearrangement joins TRBV7-9 to TRBJ2-5; D unresolved. Germline V lookup: CDR1 SEHNR, CDR2 FQNEAQ (reference sequence). CDR3 size: 17 residues. The germline V and J ends were trimmed by 3 bases and 2 bases, with 19 bases remaining between them. The DNA of the CDR3 is TGTGCCAGCAGCTTCGACCCCTCCCGGCCCACTCAAGAGACCCAGTACTTC. It yields the protein CASSFDPSRPTQETQYF.

The chain recombines TRBV20-1 with TRBJ2-5; TRBD2 might be the D (6 bases). The CDR3 is made up of 15 amino acids. Germline V gene lookup returns CDR1 DFQATT and CDR2 SNEGSKA (reference sequence). The V gene lost 1 base and the J gene lost 5 bases, with 17 bases spanning the gap. The CDR3 nucleotides are TGCAGTGCTAGAGGGCTAGCTCCTGCGGGGGAGACCCAGTACTTC. As protein: CSARGLAPAGETQYF.

This clonotype appeared a few times. V usage is TRBV20-1 and J usage is TRBJ2-3; a weak D match, TRBD2 (7 bases). CDR3 length: 14 amino acids. The V gene lost 8 bases and the J gene lost 1 base, with 16 bases spanning the gap. Per the germline V gene, CDR1 is DFQATT and CDR2 is SNEGSKA (reference sequence). Here the CDR3 DNA reads TGCAGTACAACGGGGGGCCTGGGCACAGATACGCAGTATTTT. It codes for CSTTGGLGTDTQYF.

The CDR3 DNA reads as TGCAGTGCTAGACGACTAGCGGGTAACTCCAAGCCCGGGGAGCTGTTTTTT. Translating gives CSARRLAGNSKPGELFF. This sequence joins TRBV20-1 and TRBJ2-2; TRBD2 aligns across 10 bases. Trimming took 2 bases from V and 6 from J; bases not matched to a gene: 12. CDR1 DFQATT and CDR2 SNEGSKA come from the germline V gene (reference sequence). CDR3 length equals 17 residues.

This sequence joins TRBV5-1 and TRBJ2-5; perhaps TRBD1 as D (6 bases). This CDR3 contains 15 residues. V was clipped by 4 bases and J by 3 bases, with 16 bases between them. The germline V gene has CDR1 SGHRS and CDR2 YFSETQ. The CDR3 bases are TGCGCCAGCAGCGCCCAGGGCAGGGGAAAAGAGACCCAGTACTTC. It is translated as CASSAQGRGKETQYF.

This clonotype was seen more than once but under ten times. This chain uses TRBV18 with TRBJ2-5; D is possibly TRBD2 (6 bases). Germline-derived CDR1 and CDR2 are KGHSH and LQKENI. The ends were cut back, 1 base at V and 5 bases at J, with 8 bases in the middle. The CDR3 totals 13 residues. The CDR3 bases are TGTGCCAGCTCACCACAGAGCGGGGAGACCCAGTACTTC. It encodes CASSPQSGETQYF.

The chain has TRBV24-1 and TRBJ2-1; D unclear. The germline gives CDR1 KGHDR, CDR2 SFDVKD. The CDR3 extends over 13 amino acids. V was clipped by 3 bases and J by 4 bases, with 6 bases between them. The CDR3 loop is CATSDSGYNEQFF. CDR3 bases: TGTGCCACCAGTGATAGTGGTTACAATGAGCAGTTCTTC.

This chain joins TRBV3-1 and TRBJ2-3; TRBD2 matches 7 bases. The V gene's germline CDR1 is LGHDT and CDR2 YNNKEL (reference sequence). The CDR3 extends over 15 amino acids. The V gene end was trimmed by 1 base and the J gene end by 2 bases; junction bases not matched to a gene: 3. CDR3 in amino acids: CASSQVGGSTDTQYF. The CDR3 DNA reads TGTGCCAGCAGCCAAGTGGGGGGGTCCACAGATACGCAGTATTTT.

This clonotype occurred a few times. The chain is built from TRBV11-3 and TRBJ2-3, with a tentative D call TRBD2 (6 bases). Trimming took 5 bases from V and 5 from J, leaving 11 bases between them. The length of the CDR3 is 13 residues. Germline V gives CDR1 SGHNT, CDR2 YENEEA. The CDR3 loop is CASSGGTEDTQYF. In nucleotides, the CDR3 is TGTGCCAGCAGCGGGGGGACGGAAGATACGCAGTATTTT.

This clonotype was counted between two and nine times. The CDR3 spells CASSLTGGLWNGYTF. The DNA for the CDR3 is TGTGCCAGCAGTTTGACAGGGGGCCTTTGGAATGGCTACACCTTC. The chain employs TRBV6-2 or TRBV6-3 and TRBJ1-2, with 10 bases that match TRBD1. The length of the CDR3 is 15 residues. Losses at the gene ends were 4 bases for V and 6 bases for J; bases not matched to a gene: 8. Looked up from germline, CDR1 is MNHEY and CDR2 is SVGEGT.

This clonotype showed up just a few times. This chain connects TRBV12-3 or TRBV12-4 to TRBJ2-7, with 7 bases fitting TRBD1. J was trimmed by 3 bases and V by 6 bases; bases with no gene match: 5. The CDR3 runs to 13 residues. CDR3 residues: CASRRTGVYEQYF. The CDR3 DNA reads as TGTGCCAGCAGGAGAACAGGGGTCTACGAGCAGTACTTC.

This chain uses TRBV4-3 with TRBJ1-2, with D unresolved. V lost 0 bases, J lost 5 bases, and 16 bases lay in between. Per the germline V gene, CDR1 is LGHNA and CDR2 is YSLEER. This CDR3 has 16 residues. The CDR3 DNA follows: TGCGCCAGCAGCCAAGAGTTAACCGTTCGGTCATATGGCTACACCTTC. Encoded protein: CASSQELTVRSYGYTF.

The chain uses TRBV15 and TRBJ2-1; tentative D call: TRBD2 (7 bases). In germline, CDR1 is LNHNV, CDR2 YYDKDF (reference sequence). CDR3 length: 15 amino acids. Trimming removed 3 bases from V and 4 bases from J, with 13 bases in between. CDR3 coding DNA: TGTGCCACCAGCAGCAGAGGGGGGGGTTACAATGAGCAGTTCTTC. This gives the protein CATSSRGGGYNEQFF.

The J gene is TRBJ2-5, the V gene TRBV20-1; 7 bases line up with TRBD2. The CDR3 is 14 residues long. The V gene end was trimmed by 7 bases and the J gene end by 5 bases; junction bases not matched to a gene: 13. Germline V lookup: CDR1 DFQATT, CDR2 SNEGSKA (reference sequence). The CDR3 coding sequence is TGCAGTGTAAAGGCCCAGCGGGATTGGGAGACCCAGTACTTC. Translating it yields CSVKAQRDWETQYF.

The chain combines TRBV24-1 with TRBJ1-2; D call uncertain. The V and J ends lost 0 bases and 5 bases respectively, with 21 bases between them. Germline loops: CDR1 KGHDR, CDR2 SFDVKD. The CDR3 totals 18 residues. For the CDR3, the DNA is TGTGCCACCAGTGATTTGAGAACAGCCCCCCTCGGGTCTTATGGCTACACCTTC. It is translated as CATSDLRTAPLGSYGYTF.

This chain connects TRBV6-5 to TRBJ1-1, with D hard to call. CDR3 length: 16 amino acids. The germline V gene encodes CDR1 MNHEY and CDR2 SVGAGI. Deletions cut 0 bases from V and 1 base from J, with 12 bases between. Here the CDR3 DNA reads TGTGCCAGCAGTTACTCGAGTTGGCGGGAGAACACTGAAGCTTTCTTT. Protein sequence: CASSYSSWRENTEAFF.

This clonotype has just a few counts. The chain combines TRBV5-6 with TRBJ2-1; D call uncertain. The CDR3 consists of 13 residues. The V end lost 6 bases, the J end lost 8 bases, and 15 bases lay between the germline ends. Germline V gene data show CDR1 as SGHDT and CDR2 as YYEEEE. The CDR3 coding sequence is TGTGCCAGCACCTCACTTGGGTGGTATGAGCAGTTCTTC. Protein product: CASTSLGWYEQFF.

The rearrangement uses TRBV12-3 or TRBV12-4 and TRBJ2-1; TRBD1 is a possible D gene (6 bases). V was trimmed by 1 base and J by 5 bases, leaving 9 bases between them. CDR3 length: 14 residues. The CDR3 nucleotides read TGTGCCAGCAGTTTAGGGACAGCACACAATGAGCAGTTCTTC. This codes for CASSLGTAHNEQFF.

The genes are TRBV10-3 and TRBJ1-5; D gene uncertain. CDR3 length equals 12 residues. Germline-derived CDR1 and CDR2 are ENHRY and SYGVKD. The V end was cut by 6 bases, the J end by 3 bases, with 6 bases between. The CDR3 here is CAISSLNQPQHF. In nucleotides, the CDR3 is TGTGCCATCAGCAGCCTCAATCAGCCCCAGCATTTT.

The CDR3 sequence: CASSLGGGLGNTEAFF. As DNA, the CDR3 is TGCGCCAGCAGCCTCGGGGGGGGGCTGGGAAACACTGAAGCTTTCTTT. This chain links TRBV4-3 with TRBJ1-1; D is possibly TRBD1 (6 bases). Germline CDR1 and CDR2: LGHNA and YSLEER. V shed 4 bases and J shed 2 bases, with 17 bases lying between them. The CDR3 is 16 amino acids.

The rearrangement uses TRBV7-9 and TRBJ2-7; D assignment may be TRBD1 or TRBD2 (5 bases each). The CDR3 covers 15 residues. Germline CDR1 is SEHNR and CDR2 is FQNEAQ (reference sequence). V was cut by 5 bases and J by 2 bases, with 16 bases left in between. Written as DNA, the CDR3 is TGTGCCAGCAGCCCTAGCCCAGGGATCCCCTACGAGCAGTACTTC. Translated, it gives CASSPSPGIPYEQYF.

This rearrangement joins TRBV18 to TRBJ1-2; maybe TRBD1 (6 bases). Germline lookup yields CDR1 KGHSH and CDR2 LQKENI. V lost 1 base, J lost 4 bases, and 19 bases lay in between. CDR3 size: 17 residues. The CDR3 DNA sequence: TGTGCCAGCTCACCACAAGCGCTTCGACAGGCTCTCTATGGCTACACCTTC. Translating it yields CASSPQALRQALYGYTF.

This sequence joins TRBV2 and TRBJ2-2, with a possible D match to TRBD2 (5 bases). V gave up 6 bases and J gave up 1 base, with 9 bases separating them. CDR1 is SNHLY, CDR2 FYNNEI, per germline. There are 14 residues in the CDR3. CDR3 loop: CASRTGLNTGELFF. The CDR3 DNA sequence: TGTGCCAGCAGGACCGGACTGAACACCGGGGAGCTGTTTTTT. The full variable domain, rest sourced from reference TRBV2 and TRBJ2-2, is EPEVTQTPSHQVTQMGQEVILRCVPISNHLYFYWYRQILGQKVEFLVSFYNNEISEKSEIFDDQFSVERPDGSNFTLKIRSTKLEDSAMYFCASRTGLNTGELFFGEGSRLTVL.